The 13 T cell receptor beta chains in this list originate from one sample, sequenced in a study of OX40 agonist ivuxolimab in advanced cancers. Sequencing used immunoSEQ multiplex PCR; TCRdb keeps in-frame clones, though not all of them. The data show about 75,000 clones, more than 85% seen once. The sample in question was CD4+ or CD8+ T cells sorted from blood, obtained in a trial of the OX40 agonist ivuxolimab. The receptors originated from an adult with an advanced solid tumor such as melanoma, head and neck, liver or kidney cancer.

In this sample, this clone turned up a few times. V is TRBV5-1 and J is TRBJ2-5, with D maybe TRBD2 (6 bases). This CDR3 is built from 16 residues. V gave up 3 bases and J gave up 2 bases, with 17 bases separating them. Germline assignment: CDR1 SGHRS and CDR2 YFSETQ. The CDR3: CASSSGGWAAQETQYF. The CDR3 DNA follows: TGCGCCAGCAGCTCTGGGGGGTGGGCCGCACAAGAGACCCAGTACTTC.

The chain uses TRBV7-9 and TRBJ1-6, with TRBD1 matching 7 bases. V shed 1 base and J 0 bases; nucleotides not matched to a gene: 9. The CDR3 is 19 amino acids. CDR1 is SEHNR and CDR2 is FQNEAQ in the germline V gene (reference sequence). The CDR3 loop reads CASSLVRGQSSSYNSPLHF. DNA of the CDR3: TGTGCCAGCAGCTTAGTAAGGGGACAGTCAAGCTCCTATAATTCACCCCTCCACTTT.

This chain uses TRBV27 with TRBJ2-7; the D gene is possibly TRBD2 (6 bases). The CDR3 totals 15 residues. Germline-derived CDR1 and CDR2 are MNHEY and SMNVEV (reference sequence). Trimming pared 4 bases from V and 0 bases from J, leaving 13 bases between. The CDR3 reads CASSSLTSPSYEQYF. The CDR3, as DNA: TGTGCCAGCAGTTCCCTGACTAGTCCCTCCTACGAGCAGTACTTC.

This clone was recorded only once. The chain carries TRBV20-1 and TRBJ2-6; D uncertain. The CDR3 sequence is 11 residues long. V shed 4 bases and J shed 3 bases, with 1 base lying between them. Germline CDR1 and CDR2: DFQATT and SNEGSKA (reference sequence). The CDR3 coding sequence is TGCAGTGCTAATGGGGCCAACGTCCTGACTTTC. This codes for CSANGANVLTF.

The chain has TRBV2 and TRBJ1-2; possibly TRBD1 for D (6 bases). CDR1 is SNHLY and CDR2 is FYNNEI in the germline V gene. V lost 6 bases, J lost 5 bases, and 19 bases lay in between. CDR3 length: 15 amino acids. Written as DNA, the CDR3 is TGTGCCAGCAGCGAAAGACAGGCCAGGTTTTATGGCTACACCTTC. It translates to CASSERQARFYGYTF.

The chain couples TRBV5-1 to TRBJ1-3; weak D call: TRBD1 (5 bases). Germline CDR1 reads SGHRS; CDR2 reads YFSETQ. This CDR3 region has 15 residues. Trimming left V 5 bases short and J 4 bases short, with 16 bases between. The CDR3 region has the DNA TGCGCCAGCAGGCAGGATGGGACGCCCGGAAACACCATATATTTT. Protein product: CASRQDGTPGNTIYF.

The chain uses TRBV2 and TRBJ2-1; 7 positions match TRBD2. Trimming at V came to 10 bases and at J to 9 bases, leaving 15 bases not matched to a gene. CDR3 size: 14 residues. Germline CDR1 is SNHLY and CDR2 is FYNNEI. CDR3 nucleotides: TGTGCCACCCCAGGCTGGGGGGGAGCTAGTGAGCAGTTCTTC. Translating gives CATPGWGGASEQFF. Variable domain in full (rest from reference TRBV2 and TRBJ2-1): EPEVTQTPSHQVTQMGQEVILRCVPISNHLYFYWYRQILGQKVEFLVSFYNNEISEKSEIFDDQFSVERPDGSNFTLKIRSTKLEDSAMYFCATPGWGGASEQFFGPGTRLTVL.

The chain is built from TRBV10-3 and TRBJ2-1; D gene uncertain. V shed 2 bases and J shed 5 bases, with 7 bases lying between them. There are 13 residues in the CDR3. Germline CDR1 reads ENHRY; CDR2 reads SYGVKD. The CDR3 nucleotides are TGTGCCATCAGTGAGAGAGGAGACAATGAGCAGTTCTTC. Translated: CAISERGDNEQFF.

This chain uses TRBV7-2 with TRBJ2-3; TRBD1 matches at 9 bases. The germline gives CDR1 SGHTA, CDR2 FQGNSA. CDR3 size: 17 residues. The V gene end was trimmed by 0 bases and the J gene end by 5 bases; junction bases not matched to a gene: 9. The CDR3 sequence: CASSLAPSGQGIDTQYF. Here the CDR3 DNA reads TGTGCCAGCAGCTTAGCTCCATCGGGACAGGGTATAGATACGCAGTATTTT. The variable domain in full, completed from reference TRBV7-2 and TRBJ2-3, reads GAGVSQSPSNKVTEKGKDVELRCDPISGHTALYWYRQSLGQGLEFLIYFQGNSAPDKSGLPSDRFSAERTGGSVSTLTIQRTQQEDSAVYLCASSLAPSGQGIDTQYFGPGTRLTVL.

The V and J genes are TRBV11-2 and TRBJ2-3; tentative D call: TRBD2 (5 bases). Per the germline V gene, CDR1 is SGHAT and CDR2 is FQNNGV. This CDR3 region has 14 residues. V shed 0 bases and J shed 6 bases, with 10 bases lying between them. The CDR3 coding sequence is TGTGCCAGCAGCTTAGATGGGAGTGGCGATACGCAGTATTTT. Residues: CASSLDGSGDTQYF.

J is TRBJ1-5 and V is TRBV27; weak D call: TRBD1 (6 bases). The V end was cut by 4 bases, the J end by 4 bases, with 14 bases between. This CDR3 spans 15 amino acids. Germline values: CDR1 MNHEY, CDR2 SMNVEV (reference sequence). In nucleotides, the CDR3 is TGTGCCAGCAGTTCCCTACAGGGTCTGAATCAGCCCCAGCATTTT. Encoded protein: CASSSLQGLNQPQHF.

V gene TRBV19 combines with J gene TRBJ2-3; D is possibly TRBD2 (5 bases). Trimming cost V 3 bases and J 0 bases, with 16 bases left between them. This CDR3 is built from 17 residues. Germline CDR1 is LNHDA and CDR2 is SQIVND (reference sequence). The CDR3 loop is CASSIGEGYLSTDTQYF. The DNA for the CDR3 is TGTGCCAGTAGTATCGGTGAGGGTTATCTAAGCACAGATACGCAGTATTTT.

This clone has just one count. The V and J genes are TRBV10-1 and TRBJ1-3, with D uncertain. This CDR3 is built from 16 residues. The V gene's germline CDR1 is WNHNN and CDR2 SYGVQD (reference sequence). V was trimmed by 3 bases and J by 2 bases, leaving 14 bases between them. CDR3 in DNA: TGCGCCAGCAGTGACAGGCGGGCGATGGCTGGAAACACCATATATTTT. It specifies CASSDRRAMAGNTIYF.